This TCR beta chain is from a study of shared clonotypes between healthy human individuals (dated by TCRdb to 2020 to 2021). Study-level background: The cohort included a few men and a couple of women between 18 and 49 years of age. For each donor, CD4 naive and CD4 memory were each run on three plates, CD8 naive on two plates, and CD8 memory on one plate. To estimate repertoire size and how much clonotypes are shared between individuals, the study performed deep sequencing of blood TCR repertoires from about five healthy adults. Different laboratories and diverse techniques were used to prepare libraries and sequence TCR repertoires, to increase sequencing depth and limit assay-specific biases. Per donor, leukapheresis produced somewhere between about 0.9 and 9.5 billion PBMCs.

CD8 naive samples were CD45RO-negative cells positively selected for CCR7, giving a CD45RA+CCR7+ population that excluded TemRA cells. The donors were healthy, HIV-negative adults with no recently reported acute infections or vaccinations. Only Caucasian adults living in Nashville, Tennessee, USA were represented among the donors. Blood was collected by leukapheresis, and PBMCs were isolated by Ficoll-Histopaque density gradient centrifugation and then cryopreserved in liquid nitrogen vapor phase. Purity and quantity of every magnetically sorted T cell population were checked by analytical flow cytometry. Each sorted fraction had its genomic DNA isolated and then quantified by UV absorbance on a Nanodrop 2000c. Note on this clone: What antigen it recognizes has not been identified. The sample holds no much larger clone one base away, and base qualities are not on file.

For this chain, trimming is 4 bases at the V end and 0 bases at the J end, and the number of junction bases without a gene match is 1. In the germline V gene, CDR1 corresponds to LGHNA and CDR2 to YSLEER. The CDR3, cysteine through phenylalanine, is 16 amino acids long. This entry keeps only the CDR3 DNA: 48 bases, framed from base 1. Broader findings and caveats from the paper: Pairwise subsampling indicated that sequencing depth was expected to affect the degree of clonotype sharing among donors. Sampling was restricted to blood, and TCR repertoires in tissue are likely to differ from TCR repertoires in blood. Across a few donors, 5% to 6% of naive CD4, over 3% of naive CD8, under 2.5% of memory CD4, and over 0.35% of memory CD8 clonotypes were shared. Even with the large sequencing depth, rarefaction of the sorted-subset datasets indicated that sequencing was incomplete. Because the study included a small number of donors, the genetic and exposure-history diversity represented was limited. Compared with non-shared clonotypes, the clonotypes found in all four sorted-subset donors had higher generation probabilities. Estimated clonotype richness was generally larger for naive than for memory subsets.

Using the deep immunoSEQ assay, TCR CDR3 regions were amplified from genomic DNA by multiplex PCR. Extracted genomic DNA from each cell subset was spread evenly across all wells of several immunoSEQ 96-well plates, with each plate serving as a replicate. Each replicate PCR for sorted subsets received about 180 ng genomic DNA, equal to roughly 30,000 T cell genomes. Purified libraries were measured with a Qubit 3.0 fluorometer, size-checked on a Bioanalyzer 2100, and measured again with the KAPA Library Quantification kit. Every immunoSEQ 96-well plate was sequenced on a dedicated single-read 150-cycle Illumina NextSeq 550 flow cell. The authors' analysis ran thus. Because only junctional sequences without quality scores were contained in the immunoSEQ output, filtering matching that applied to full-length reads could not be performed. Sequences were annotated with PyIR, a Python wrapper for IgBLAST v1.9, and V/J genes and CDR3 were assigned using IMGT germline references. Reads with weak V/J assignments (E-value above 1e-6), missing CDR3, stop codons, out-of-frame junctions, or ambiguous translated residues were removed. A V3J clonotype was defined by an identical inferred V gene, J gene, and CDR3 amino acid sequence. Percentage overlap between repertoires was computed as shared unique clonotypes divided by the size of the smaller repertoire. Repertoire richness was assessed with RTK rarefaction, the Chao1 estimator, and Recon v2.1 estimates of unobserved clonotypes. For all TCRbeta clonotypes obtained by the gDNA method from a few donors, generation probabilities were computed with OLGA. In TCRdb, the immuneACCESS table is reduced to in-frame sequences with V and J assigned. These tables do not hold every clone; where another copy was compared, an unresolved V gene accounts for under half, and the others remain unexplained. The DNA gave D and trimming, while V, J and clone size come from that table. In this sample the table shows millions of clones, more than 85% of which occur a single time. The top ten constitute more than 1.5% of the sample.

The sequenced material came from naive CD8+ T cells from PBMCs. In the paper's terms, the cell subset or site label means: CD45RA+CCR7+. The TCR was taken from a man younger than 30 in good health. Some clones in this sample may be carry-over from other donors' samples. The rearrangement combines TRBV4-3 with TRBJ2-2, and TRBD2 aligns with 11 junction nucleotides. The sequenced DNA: TGCGCCAGCAGCCGGGGACTAGCGGCGAACACCGGGGAGCTGTTTTTT. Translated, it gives CASSRGLAANTGELFF.